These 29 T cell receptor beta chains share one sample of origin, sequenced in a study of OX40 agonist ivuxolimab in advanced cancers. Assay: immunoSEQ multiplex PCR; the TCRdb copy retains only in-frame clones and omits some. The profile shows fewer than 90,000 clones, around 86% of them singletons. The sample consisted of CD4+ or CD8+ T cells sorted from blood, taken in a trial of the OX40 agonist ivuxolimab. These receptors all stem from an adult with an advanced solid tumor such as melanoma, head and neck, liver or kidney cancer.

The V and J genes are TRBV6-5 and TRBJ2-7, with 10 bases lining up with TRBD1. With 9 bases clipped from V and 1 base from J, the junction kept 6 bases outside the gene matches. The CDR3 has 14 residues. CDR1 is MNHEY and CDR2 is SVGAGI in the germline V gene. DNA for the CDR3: TGTGCCAGAGCGACAGGGGGCGCTTCCTACGAGCAGTACGTC. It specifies CARATGGASYEQYV.

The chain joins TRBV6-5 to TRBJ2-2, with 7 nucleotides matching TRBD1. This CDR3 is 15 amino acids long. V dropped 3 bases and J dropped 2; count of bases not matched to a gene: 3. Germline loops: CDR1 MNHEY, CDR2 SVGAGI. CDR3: CASSYGTANTGELFF. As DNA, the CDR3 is TGTGCCAGCAGTTATGGGACAGCTAACACCGGGGAGCTGTTTTTT.

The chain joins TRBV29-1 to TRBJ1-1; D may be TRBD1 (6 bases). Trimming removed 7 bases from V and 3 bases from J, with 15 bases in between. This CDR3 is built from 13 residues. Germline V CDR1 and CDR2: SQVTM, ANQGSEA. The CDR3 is CSGLTGSYTEAFF. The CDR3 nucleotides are TGCAGCGGCTTAACAGGGAGTTACACTGAAGCTTTCTTT.

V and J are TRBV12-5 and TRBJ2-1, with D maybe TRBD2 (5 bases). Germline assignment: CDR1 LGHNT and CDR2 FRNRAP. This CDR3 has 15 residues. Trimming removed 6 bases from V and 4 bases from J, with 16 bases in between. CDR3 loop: CASGQTIPPYNEQFF. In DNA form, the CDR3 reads TGTGCTAGTGGCCAGACTATCCCCCCGTACAATGAGCAGTTCTTC.

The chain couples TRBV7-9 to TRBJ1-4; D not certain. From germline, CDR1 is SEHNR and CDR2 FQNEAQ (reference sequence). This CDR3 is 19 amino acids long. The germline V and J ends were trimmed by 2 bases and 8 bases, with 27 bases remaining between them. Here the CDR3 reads CASSLRQSPGRSTREKLFF. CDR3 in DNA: TGTGCCAGCAGCTTACGGCAGTCTCCCGGACGCAGCACAAGGGAAAAACTGTTTTTT.

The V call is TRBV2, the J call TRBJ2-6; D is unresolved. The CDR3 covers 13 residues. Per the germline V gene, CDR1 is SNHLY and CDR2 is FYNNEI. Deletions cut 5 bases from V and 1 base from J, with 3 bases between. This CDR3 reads CASSISGANVLTF. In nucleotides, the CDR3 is TGTGCCAGCAGTATTTCTGGGGCCAACGTCCTGACTTTC.

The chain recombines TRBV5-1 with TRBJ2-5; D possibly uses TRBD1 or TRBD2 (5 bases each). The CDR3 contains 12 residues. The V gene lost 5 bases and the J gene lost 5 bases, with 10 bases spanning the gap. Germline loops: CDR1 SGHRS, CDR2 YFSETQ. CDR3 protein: CASSPGAETQYF. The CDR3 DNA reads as TGCGCCAGCAGTCCCGGGGCCGAGACCCAGTACTTC.

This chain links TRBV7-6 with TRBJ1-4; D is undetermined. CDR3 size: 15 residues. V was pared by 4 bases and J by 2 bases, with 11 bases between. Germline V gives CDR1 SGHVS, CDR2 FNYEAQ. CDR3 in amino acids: CASSWAGRTNEKLFF. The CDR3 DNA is TGTGCCAGCAGCTGGGCGGGGAGGACTAATGAAAAACTGTTTTTT.

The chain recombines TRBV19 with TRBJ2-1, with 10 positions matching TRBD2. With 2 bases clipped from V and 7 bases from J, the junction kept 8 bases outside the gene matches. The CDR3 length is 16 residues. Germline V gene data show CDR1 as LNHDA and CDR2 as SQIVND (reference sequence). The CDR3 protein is CASSIRGLAGVNEQFF. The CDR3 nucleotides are TGTGCCAGTAGTATAAGAGGGCTAGCGGGGGTTAATGAGCAGTTCTTC. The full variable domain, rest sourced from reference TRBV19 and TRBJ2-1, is DGGITQSPKYLFRKEGQNVTLSCEQNLNHDAMYWYRQDPGQGLRLIYYSQIVNDFQKGDIAEGYSVSREKKESFPLTVTSAQKNPTAFYLCASSIRGLAGVNEQFFGPGTRLTVL.

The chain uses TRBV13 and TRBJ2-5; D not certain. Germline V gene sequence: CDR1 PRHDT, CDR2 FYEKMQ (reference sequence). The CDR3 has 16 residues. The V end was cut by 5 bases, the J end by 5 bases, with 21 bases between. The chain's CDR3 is CASSPYAEALVETQYF. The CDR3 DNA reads TGTGCCAGCAGCCCTTATGCCGAGGCTCTCGTGGAGACCCAGTACTTC.

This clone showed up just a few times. CDR3 coding DNA: TGCGCCACCCCCGAAAATTCAGACGGAACCGGGGAGCTGTTTTTT. This codes for CATPENSDGTGELFF. The rearrangement uses TRBV10-2 and TRBJ2-2; no definite D call. Germline CDR1 WSHSY, CDR2 SAAADI. V lost 10 bases and J lost 5, with 20 bases in between. CDR3 size: 15 residues.

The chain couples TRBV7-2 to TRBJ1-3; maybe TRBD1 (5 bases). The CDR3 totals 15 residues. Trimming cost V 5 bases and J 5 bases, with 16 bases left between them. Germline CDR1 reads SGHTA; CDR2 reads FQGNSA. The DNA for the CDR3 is TGTGCCAGCAGCGCGGACGGGGCTGGGAGAAACACCATATATTTT. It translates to CASSADGAGRNTIYF.

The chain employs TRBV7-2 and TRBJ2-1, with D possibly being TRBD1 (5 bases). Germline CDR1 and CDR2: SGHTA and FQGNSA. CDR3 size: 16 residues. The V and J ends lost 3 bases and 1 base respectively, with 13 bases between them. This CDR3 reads CASSFYSHRSYNEQFF. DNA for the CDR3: TGTGCCAGCAGCTTTTATTCCCACAGGTCCTACAATGAGCAGTTCTTC.

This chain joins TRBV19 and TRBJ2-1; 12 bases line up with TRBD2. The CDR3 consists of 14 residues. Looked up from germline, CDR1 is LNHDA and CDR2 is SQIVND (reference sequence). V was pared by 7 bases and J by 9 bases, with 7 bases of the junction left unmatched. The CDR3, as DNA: TGTGCCAGTACCCCTAGCGGGGGGGCAAGTGAGCAGTTCTTC. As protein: CASTPSGGASEQFF. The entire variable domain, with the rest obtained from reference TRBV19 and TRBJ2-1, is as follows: DGGITQSPKYLFRKEGQNVTLSCEQNLNHDAMYWYRQDPGQGLRLIYYSQIVNDFQKGDIAEGYSVSREKKESFPLTVTSAQKNPTAFYLCASTPSGGASEQFFGPGTRLTVL.

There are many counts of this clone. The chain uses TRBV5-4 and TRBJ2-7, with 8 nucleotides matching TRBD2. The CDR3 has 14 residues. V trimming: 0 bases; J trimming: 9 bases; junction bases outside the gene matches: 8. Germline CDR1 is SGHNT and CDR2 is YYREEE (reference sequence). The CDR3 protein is CASSLDQRGRLQYF. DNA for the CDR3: TGTGCCAGCAGCTTGGATCAGCGGGGGCGCTTGCAGTACTTC.

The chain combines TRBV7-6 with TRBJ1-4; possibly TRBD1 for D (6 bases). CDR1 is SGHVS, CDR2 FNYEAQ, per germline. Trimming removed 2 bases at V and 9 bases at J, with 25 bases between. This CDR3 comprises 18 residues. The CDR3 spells CASSLWDSWDTAAQKLFF. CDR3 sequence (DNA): TGTGCCAGCAGCTTATGGGACTCATGGGACACGGCAGCACAAAAACTGTTTTTT.

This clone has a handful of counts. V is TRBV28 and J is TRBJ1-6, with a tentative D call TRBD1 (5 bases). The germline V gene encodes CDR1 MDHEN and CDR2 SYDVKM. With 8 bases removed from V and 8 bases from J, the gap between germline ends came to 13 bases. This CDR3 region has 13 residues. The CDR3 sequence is CASLQGGDSPLHF. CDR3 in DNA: TGTGCCAGCCTTCAGGGAGGGGATTCACCCCTCCACTTT.

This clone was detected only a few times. This CDR3 is CASGSYSTSTSKALYEQYF. CDR3 nucleotides: TGTGCCAGCGGAAGTTACAGCACAAGCACAAGCAAAGCCCTCTACGAGCAGTACTTC. V gene TRBV5-8 combines with J gene TRBJ2-7; D not resolved. The germline V and J ends were trimmed by 7 bases and 3 bases, with 32 bases remaining between them. Germline loops: CDR1 SGHTS, CDR2 YDEGEE. The CDR3 totals 19 residues.

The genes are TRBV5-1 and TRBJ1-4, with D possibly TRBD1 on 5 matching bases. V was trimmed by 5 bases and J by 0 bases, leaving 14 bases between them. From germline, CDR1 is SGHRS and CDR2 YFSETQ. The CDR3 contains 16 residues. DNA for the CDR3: TGCGCCAGCAGGACCGGGGGGGAAGCAACTAATGAAAAACTGTTTTTT. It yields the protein CASRTGGEATNEKLFF.

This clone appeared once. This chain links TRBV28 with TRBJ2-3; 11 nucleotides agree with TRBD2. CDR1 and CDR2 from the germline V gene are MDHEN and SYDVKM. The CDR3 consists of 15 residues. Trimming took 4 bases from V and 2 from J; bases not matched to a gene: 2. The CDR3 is CASSWTSGFTDTQYF. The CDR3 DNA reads TGTGCCAGCAGTTGGACTAGCGGGTTCACAGATACGCAGTATTTT.

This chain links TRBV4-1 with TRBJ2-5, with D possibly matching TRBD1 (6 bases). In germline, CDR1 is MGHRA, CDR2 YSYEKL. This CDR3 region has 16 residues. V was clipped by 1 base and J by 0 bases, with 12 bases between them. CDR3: CASSQGVGQNQETQYF. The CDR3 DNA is TGCGCCAGCAGCCAAGGAGTAGGACAGAACCAAGAGACCCAGTACTTC.

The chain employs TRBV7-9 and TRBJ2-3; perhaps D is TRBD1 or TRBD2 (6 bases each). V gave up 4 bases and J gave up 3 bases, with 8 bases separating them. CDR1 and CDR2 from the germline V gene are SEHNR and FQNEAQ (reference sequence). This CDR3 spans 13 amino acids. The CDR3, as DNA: TGTGCCAGCAGCTGGGGGGCGACAGATACGCAGTATTTT. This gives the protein CASSWGATDTQYF.

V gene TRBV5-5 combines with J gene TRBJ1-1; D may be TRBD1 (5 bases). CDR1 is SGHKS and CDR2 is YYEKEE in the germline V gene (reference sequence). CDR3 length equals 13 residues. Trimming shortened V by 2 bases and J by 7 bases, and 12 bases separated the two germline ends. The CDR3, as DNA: TGTGCCAGCAGCTTCGGGGGGGATGGTGAAGCTTTCTTT. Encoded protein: CASSFGGDGEAFF.

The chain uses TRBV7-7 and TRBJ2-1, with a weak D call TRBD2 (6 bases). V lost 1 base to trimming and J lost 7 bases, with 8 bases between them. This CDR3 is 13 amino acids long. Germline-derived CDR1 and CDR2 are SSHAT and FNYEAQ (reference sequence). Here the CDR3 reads CASSLVRGNEQFF. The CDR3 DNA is TGTGCCAGCAGCTTAGTTCGGGGGAATGAGCAGTTCTTC. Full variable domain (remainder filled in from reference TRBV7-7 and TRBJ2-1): GAGVSQSPRYKVTKRGQDVTLRCDPISSHATLYWYQQALGQGPEFLTYFNYEAQPDKSGLPSDRFSAERPEGSISTLTIQRTEQRDSAMYRCASSLVRGNEQFFGPGTRLTVL.

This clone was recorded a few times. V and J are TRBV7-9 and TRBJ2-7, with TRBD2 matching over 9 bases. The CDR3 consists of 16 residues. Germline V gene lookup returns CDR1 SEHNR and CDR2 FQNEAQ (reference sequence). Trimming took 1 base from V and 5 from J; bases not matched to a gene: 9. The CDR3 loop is CASSLEGAGGRDEQYF. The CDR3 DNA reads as TGTGCCAGCAGCTTAGAGGGAGCGGGGGGCCGGGACGAGCAGTACTTC.

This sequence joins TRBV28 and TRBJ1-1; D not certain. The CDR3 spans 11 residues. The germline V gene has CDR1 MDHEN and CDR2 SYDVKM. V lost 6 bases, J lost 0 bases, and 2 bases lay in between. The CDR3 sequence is CASRLNTEAFF. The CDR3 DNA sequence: TGTGCCAGCAGATTGAACACTGAAGCTTTCTTT. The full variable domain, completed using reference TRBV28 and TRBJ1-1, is DVKVTQSSRYLVKRTGEKVFLECVQDMDHENMFWYRQDPGLGLRLIYFSYDVKMKEKGDIPEGYSVSREKKERFSLILESASTNQTSMYLCASRLNTEAFFGQGTRLTVV.

CDR3 protein: CASLSGNQPQHF. Written as DNA, the CDR3 is TGTGCCAGCCTTTCAGGTAATCAGCCCCAGCATTTT. V and J are TRBV28 and TRBJ1-5; no definite D call. This CDR3 has 12 amino acids. The germline V and J ends were trimmed by 8 bases and 4 bases, with 9 bases remaining between them. Germline CDR1 and CDR2: MDHEN and SYDVKM.

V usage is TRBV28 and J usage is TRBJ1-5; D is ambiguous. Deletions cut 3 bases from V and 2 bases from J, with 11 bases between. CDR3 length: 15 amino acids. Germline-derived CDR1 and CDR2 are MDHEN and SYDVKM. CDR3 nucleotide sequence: TGTGCCAGCAGTTTTGGTACGGGTGGCAATCAGCCCCAGCATTTT. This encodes CASSFGTGGNQPQHF.

The CDR3 nucleotides are TGTGCCAGCAGTTTAGAGCGACAGCCTGAAGCTTTCTTT. Residues: CASSLERQPEAFF. The V call is TRBV6-6, the J call TRBJ1-1, with a weak D call TRBD1 (5 bases). From germline, CDR1 is MNHNY and CDR2 SVGAGI (reference sequence). V was trimmed by 4 bases and J by 6 bases, leaving 12 bases between them. The CDR3 runs 13 residues.